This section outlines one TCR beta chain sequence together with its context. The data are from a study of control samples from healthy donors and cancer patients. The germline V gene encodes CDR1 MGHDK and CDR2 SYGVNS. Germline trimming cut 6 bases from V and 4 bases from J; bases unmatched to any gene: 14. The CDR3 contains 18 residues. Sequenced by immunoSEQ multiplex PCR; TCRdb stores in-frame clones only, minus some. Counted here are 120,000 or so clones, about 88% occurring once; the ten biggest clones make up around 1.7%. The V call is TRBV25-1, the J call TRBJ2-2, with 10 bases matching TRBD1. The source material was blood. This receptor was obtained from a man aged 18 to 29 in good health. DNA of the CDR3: TGTGCCAGCAGGGGACTCCGGGACAGGGGTGTGGTCACCGGGGAGCTGTTTTTT. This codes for CASRGLRDRGVVTGELFF.